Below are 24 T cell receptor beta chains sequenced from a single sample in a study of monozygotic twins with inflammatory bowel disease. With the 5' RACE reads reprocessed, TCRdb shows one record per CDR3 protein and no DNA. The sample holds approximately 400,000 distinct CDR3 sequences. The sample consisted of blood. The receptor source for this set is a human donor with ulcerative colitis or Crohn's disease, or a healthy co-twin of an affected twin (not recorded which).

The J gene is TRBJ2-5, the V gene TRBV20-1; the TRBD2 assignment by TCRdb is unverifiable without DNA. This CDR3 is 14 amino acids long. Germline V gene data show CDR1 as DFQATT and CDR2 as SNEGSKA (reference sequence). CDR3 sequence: CSARDRLVGETQYF.

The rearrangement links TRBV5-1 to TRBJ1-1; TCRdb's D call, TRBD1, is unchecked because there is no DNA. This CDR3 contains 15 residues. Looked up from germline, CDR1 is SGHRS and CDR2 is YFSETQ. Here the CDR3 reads CASSLIGKGNTEAFF.

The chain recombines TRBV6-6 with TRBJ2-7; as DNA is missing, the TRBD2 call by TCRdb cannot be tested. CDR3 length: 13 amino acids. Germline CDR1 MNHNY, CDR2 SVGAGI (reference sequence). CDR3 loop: CASSFNGRYEQYF.

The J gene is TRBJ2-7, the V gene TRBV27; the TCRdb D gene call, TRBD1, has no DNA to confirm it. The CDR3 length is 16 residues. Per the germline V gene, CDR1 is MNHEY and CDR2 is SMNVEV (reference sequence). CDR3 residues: CASSGRSGQFSYEQYF.

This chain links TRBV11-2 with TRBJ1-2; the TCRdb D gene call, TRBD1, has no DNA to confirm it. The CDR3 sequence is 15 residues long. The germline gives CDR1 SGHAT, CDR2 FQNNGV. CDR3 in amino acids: CASSSQRQRGHGYTF.

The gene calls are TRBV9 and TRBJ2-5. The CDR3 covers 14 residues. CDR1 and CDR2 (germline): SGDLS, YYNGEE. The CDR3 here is CASSVAELQETQYF.

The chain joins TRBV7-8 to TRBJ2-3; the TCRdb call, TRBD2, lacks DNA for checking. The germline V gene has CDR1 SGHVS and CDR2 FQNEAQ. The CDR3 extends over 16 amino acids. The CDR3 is CASSVSGLGSTDTQYF. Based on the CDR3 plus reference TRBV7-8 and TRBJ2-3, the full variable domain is GAGVSQSPRYKVAKRGQDVALRCDPISGHVSLFWYQQALGQGPEFLTYFQNEAQLDKSGLPSDRFFAERPEGSVSTLKIQRTQQEDSAVYLCASSVSGLGSTDTQYFGPGTRLTVL.

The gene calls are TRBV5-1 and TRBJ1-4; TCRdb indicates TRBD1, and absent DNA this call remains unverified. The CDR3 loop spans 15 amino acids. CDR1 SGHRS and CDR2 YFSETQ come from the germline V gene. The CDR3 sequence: CASSLEGRGDEKLFF.

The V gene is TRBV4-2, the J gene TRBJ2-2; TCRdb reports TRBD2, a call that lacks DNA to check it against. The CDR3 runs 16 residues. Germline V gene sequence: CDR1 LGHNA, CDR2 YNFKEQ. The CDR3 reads CASSQGLAGNTGELFF.

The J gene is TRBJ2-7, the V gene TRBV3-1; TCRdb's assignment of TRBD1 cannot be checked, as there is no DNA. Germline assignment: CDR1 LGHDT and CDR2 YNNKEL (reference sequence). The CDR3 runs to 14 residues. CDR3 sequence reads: CASSPTGGSYEQYF.

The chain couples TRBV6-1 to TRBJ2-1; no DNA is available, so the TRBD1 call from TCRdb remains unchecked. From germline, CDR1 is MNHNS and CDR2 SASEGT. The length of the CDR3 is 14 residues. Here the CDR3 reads CASRRGETYNEQFF.

The CDR3 loop reads CASSRTGTGRDEQFF. The rearrangement joins TRBV18 to TRBJ2-1; TCRdb names TRBD1, which stays unverified in the absence of DNA. In germline, CDR1 is KGHSH, CDR2 LQKENI. The CDR3 is 15 amino acids.

The CDR3 protein is CSARDPSGLYEQYF. The gene calls are TRBV20-1 and TRBJ2-7. CDR1 and CDR2 from the germline V gene are DFQATT and SNEGSKA (reference sequence). This CDR3 has 14 residues.

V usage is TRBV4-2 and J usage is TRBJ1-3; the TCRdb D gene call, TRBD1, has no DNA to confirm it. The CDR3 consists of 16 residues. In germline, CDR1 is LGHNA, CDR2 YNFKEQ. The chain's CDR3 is CASSQDRTGTGNTIYF.

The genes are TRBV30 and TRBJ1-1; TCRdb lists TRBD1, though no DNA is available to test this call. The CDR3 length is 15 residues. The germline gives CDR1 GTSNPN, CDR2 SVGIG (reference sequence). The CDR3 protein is CAWSVKGPMNTEAFF.

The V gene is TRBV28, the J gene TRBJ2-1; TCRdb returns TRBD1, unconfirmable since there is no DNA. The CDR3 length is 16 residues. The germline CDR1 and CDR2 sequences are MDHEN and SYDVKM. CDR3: CASSQGLAASYNEQFF.

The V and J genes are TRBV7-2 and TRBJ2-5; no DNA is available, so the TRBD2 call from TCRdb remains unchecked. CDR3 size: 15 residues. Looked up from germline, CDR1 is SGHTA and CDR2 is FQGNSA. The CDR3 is CASGRDSALMETQYF.

The CDR3 loop is CASSNPSEGGSEQYF. The gene calls are TRBV7-9 and TRBJ2-7; as DNA is missing, the TRBD1 call by TCRdb cannot be tested. Germline CDR1 is SEHNR and CDR2 is FQNEAQ (reference sequence). CDR3 length: 15 amino acids.

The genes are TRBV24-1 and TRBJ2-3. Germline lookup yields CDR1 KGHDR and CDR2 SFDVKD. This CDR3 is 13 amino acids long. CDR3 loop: CATGNSGTDTQYF.

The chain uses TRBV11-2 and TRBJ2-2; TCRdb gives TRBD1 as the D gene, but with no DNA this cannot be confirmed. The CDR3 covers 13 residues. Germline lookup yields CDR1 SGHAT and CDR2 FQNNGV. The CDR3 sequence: CATGTGTTGELFF.

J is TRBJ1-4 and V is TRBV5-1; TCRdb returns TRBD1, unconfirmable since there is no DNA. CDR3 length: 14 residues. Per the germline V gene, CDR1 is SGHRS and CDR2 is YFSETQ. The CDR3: CASSADSSNEKLFF.

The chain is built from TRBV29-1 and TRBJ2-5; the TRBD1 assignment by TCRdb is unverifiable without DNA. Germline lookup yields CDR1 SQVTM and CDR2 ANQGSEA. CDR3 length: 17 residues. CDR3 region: CSVVKGRVREKGKTQYF. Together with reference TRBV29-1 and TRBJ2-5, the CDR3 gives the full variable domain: SAVISQKPSRDICQRGTSLTIQCQVDSQVTMMFWYRQQPGQSLTLIATANQGSEATYESGFVIDKFPISRPNLTFSTLTVSNMSPEDSSIYLCSVVKGRVREKGKTQYFGPGTRLLVL.

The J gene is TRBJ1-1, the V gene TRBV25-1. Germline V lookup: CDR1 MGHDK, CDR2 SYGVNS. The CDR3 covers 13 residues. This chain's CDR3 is CASSGVGNTEAFF.

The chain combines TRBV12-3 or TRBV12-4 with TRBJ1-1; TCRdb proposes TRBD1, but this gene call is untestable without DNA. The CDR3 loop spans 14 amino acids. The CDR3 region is CASSNRVLNTEAFF.